Below are 18 T cell receptor beta chains sequenced from a single sample in a study of cytomegalovirus exposure and HLA in healthy donors (dated by TCRdb to 2016 to 2017). The protocol used for the library was the immunoSEQ multiplex PCR assay. The multiplex PCR relied on a mix of 60 forward primers for TCR Vbeta segments and 13 reverse primers for TCR Jbeta segments. TCRdb provides this immuneACCESS table in a form limited to in-frame rearrangements. Some clones are lacking; in checked studies, under half of them reflect an unresolved V gene, and why the rest are absent is not known. The sample profile shows over 75,000 clones; roughly 82% of them were found once. Less than 4% of the sample is held by the ten biggest clonotypes. The sample consisted of PBMCs. These TCRs come from a man younger than 45 in good health and CMV-seropositive.

This chain links TRBV6-1 with TRBJ2-7, with 11 bases lining up with TRBD1. V was clipped by 4 bases and J by 3 bases; unmatched bases: 2. Germline V gene lookup returns CDR1 MNHNS and CDR2 SASEGT. The CDR3 consists of 14 residues. In nucleotides, the CDR3 is TGTGCCAGCAGTGCGGACAGGGGGCTCTACGAGCAGTACTTC. The encoded protein is CASSADRGLYEQYF.

The V and J genes are TRBV18 and TRBJ1-2; possible D gene TRBD1, 5 bases. The CDR3 sequence is 13 residues long. Trimming stripped 1 base from V and 8 bases from J, with 11 bases between. Germline V gene lookup returns CDR1 KGHSH and CDR2 LQKENI. CDR3 coding DNA: TGTGCCAGCTCACCACTCAGGGCTGAGGGCTACACCTTC. Protein: CASSPLRAEGYTF.

The chain employs TRBV13 and TRBJ2-7; 7 bases agree with TRBD2. Germline V gene lookup returns CDR1 PRHDT and CDR2 FYEKMQ (reference sequence). Trimming removed 7 bases from V and 2 bases from J; junction bases left unmatched: 14. The CDR3 spans 16 residues. The CDR3 here is CASNSGGKGRPYEQYF. The CDR3, as DNA: TGTGCCAGCAACTCGGGGGGAAAGGGTCGCCCCTACGAGCAGTACTTC.

A remark on this clone: This sample includes further DNA sequences coding for the same CDR3. The rearrangement uses TRBV7-2 and TRBJ2-7, with D unresolved. Trimming removed 2 bases at V and 1 base at J, with 3 bases between. CDR1 SGHTA and CDR2 FQGNSA come from the germline V gene. The CDR3 covers 12 residues. CDR3 residues: CASSLTSYEQYF. The CDR3 bases are TGTGCCAGCAGCTTAACTTCCTACGAGCAGTACTTC.

V and J are TRBV27 and TRBJ2-1, with D possibly being TRBD2 (6 bases). CDR1 and CDR2 (germline): MNHEY, SMNVEV (reference sequence). Trimming took 1 base from V and 4 from J, leaving 17 bases between them. CDR3 size: 17 residues. CDR3 sequence (DNA): TGTGCCAGCAGTTTATTACTCCCCGGGAGAACTTACAATGAGCAGTTCTTC. Its protein is CASSLLLPGRTYNEQFF.

The chain is built from TRBV11-2 and TRBJ1-1; D remains ambiguous. This CDR3 is built from 13 residues. Germline V gene sequence: CDR1 SGHAT, CDR2 FQNNGV. The V end was cut by 3 bases, the J end by 1 base, with 6 bases between. In DNA, the CDR3 is TGTGCCAGCAGCTTGGCAGAGAACACTGAAGCTTTCTTT. This gives the protein CASSLAENTEAFF.

Only a few counts were recorded for this clone. The rearrangement links TRBV27 to TRBJ1-2; the match to TRBD1 covers 10 bases. Trimming took 4 bases from V and 6 from J; bases not matched to a gene: 5. CDR1 is MNHEY, CDR2 SMNVEV, per germline (reference sequence). This CDR3 spans 14 amino acids. CDR3 residues: CASSSLGTGDGYTF. CDR3 nucleotide sequence: TGTGCCAGCAGTTCACTGGGGACAGGGGATGGCTACACCTTC.

The chain recombines TRBV2 with TRBJ2-5, with 7 bases lining up with TRBD1. This CDR3 comprises 13 residues. V was pared by 6 bases and J by 3 bases, with 4 bases of the junction left unmatched. CDR1 and CDR2 from the germline V gene are SNHLY and FYNNEI. In DNA form, the CDR3 reads TGTGCCAGCAGCCGGGACAGAAAAGAGACCCAGTACTTC. It codes for CASSRDRKETQYF.

V is TRBV9 and J is TRBJ2-7; 8 bases fit TRBD2. V lost 2 bases and J lost 2; bases outside the gene matches: 6. This CDR3 spans 15 amino acids. Germline V gives CDR1 SGDLS, CDR2 YYNGEE. The CDR3 nucleotides read TGTGCCAGCAGCGTTGCCGGGACTAGTCCCTACGAGCAGTACTTC. Translation: CASSVAGTSPYEQYF.

The rearrangement joins TRBV11-2 to TRBJ2-3; 12 bases are shared with TRBD2. Germline lookup yields CDR1 SGHAT and CDR2 FQNNGV. The V gene end was trimmed by 5 bases and the J gene end by 4 bases; junction bases not matched to a gene: 7. This CDR3 has 16 residues. The CDR3 DNA is TGTGCCAGCAGCAACAGACTAGCGGGGGAGTCAGATACGCAGTATTTT. This translates into CASSNRLAGESDTQYF.

CDR3 region: CASSLPYTEAFF. CDR3 bases: TGTGCCAGCAGCTTACCTTACACTGAAGCTTTCTTT. The genes are TRBV7-9 and TRBJ1-1, with D uncertain. Germline CDR1 and CDR2: SEHNR and FQNEAQ (reference sequence). The CDR3 sequence is 12 residues long. V dropped 2 bases and J dropped 3 bases, with 4 bases sitting between them.

V usage is TRBV21-1 and J usage is TRBJ1-5. TRBV21-1 is a pseudogene. The CDR3 consists of 16 residues. The CDR3 nucleotides read TGTGCCAGCACCCCATTCCCGAGGGATTCGGGTCAGCCCCAGCATTTT. Its translation is CASTPFPRDSGQPQHF.

The chain joins TRBV2 to TRBJ1-1; D is undetermined. Trimming left V 2 bases short and J 6 bases short, with 16 bases between. The length of the CDR3 is 15 residues. Germline loops: CDR1 SNHLY, CDR2 FYNNEI. The CDR3 DNA reads as TGTGCCAGCAGTGAATGGGCCGCCTCCTCCGCTGAAGCTTTCTTT. Translated: CASSEWAASSAEAFF.

The V and J genes are TRBV5-6 and TRBJ1-1; D may be TRBD1 (6 bases). Per germline, CDR1 SGHDT and CDR2 YYEEEE. CDR3 size: 13 residues. V was clipped by 2 bases and J by 6 bases, with 11 bases between them. Here the CDR3 reads CASSLTTGPEAFF. The CDR3 DNA reads TGTGCCAGCAGCTTAACGACAGGCCCTGAAGCTTTCTTT.

The J gene is TRBJ2-1, the V gene TRBV15, with TRBD2 matching over 10 bases. CDR3 length: 16 residues. The V gene end was trimmed by 0 bases and the J gene end by 10 bases; junction bases not matched to a gene: 9. Germline CDR1 reads LNHNV; CDR2 reads YYDKDF (reference sequence). CDR3 DNA sequence: TGTGCCACCAGCAGAGAAGCGGGAGGGCCGACGGAAGAGCAGTTCTTC. Translating gives CATSREAGGPTEEQFF. Complete variable domain (other parts from reference TRBV15 and TRBJ2-1): DAMVIQNPRYQVTQFGKPVTLSCSQTLNHNVMYWYQQKSSQAPKLLFHYYDKDFNNEADTPDNFQSRRPNTSFCFLDIRSPGLGDTAMYLCATSREAGGPTEEQFFGPGTRLTVL.

The chain has TRBV28 and TRBJ1-1; D unclear. CDR3 length equals 13 residues. Looked up from germline, CDR1 is MDHEN and CDR2 is SYDVKM. The ends were cut back, 10 bases at V and 2 bases at J, with 14 bases in the middle. The CDR3 coding sequence is TGTGCCACCATGCAACAGAGAAACACTGAAGCTTTCTTT. It codes for CATMQQRNTEAFF.

This clone was seen just once. This chain joins TRBV27 and TRBJ2-7, with D maybe TRBD2 (6 bases). The CDR3 is 13 residues long. CDR1 is MNHEY, CDR2 SMNVEV, per germline (reference sequence). Trimming left V 2 bases short and J 7 bases short, with 12 bases between. Here the CDR3 DNA reads TGTGCCAGCAGTTTACGGGGCCGGGGGGAGCAGTACTTC. It is translated as CASSLRGRGEQYF.

This clone was counted between two and nine times. The CDR3 sequence: CASSSRAGRGIHEQYF. CDR3 nucleotide sequence: TGTGCCAGCTCATCAAGGGCAGGGCGGGGGATCCACGAGCAGTACTTC. The rearrangement links TRBV5-6 to TRBJ2-7, with TRBD2 matching 7 bases. The CDR3 has 16 amino acids. The V segment lost 7 bases and the J segment 5 bases; nucleotides outside the gene matches: 18. The V gene's germline CDR1 is SGHDT and CDR2 YYEEEE.